This T cell receptor beta chain appears in the sequencing data of a study of T cell responses to AZD1222 COVID-19 vaccine. Study-level results: Recipients of two AZD1222 doses showed rising Spike-specific TCR breadth and depth.

Germline V CDR1 and CDR2: SQVTM, ANQGSEA. V shed 4 bases and J shed 4 bases, with 14 bases lying between them. CDR3 size: 14 residues. Generated by immunoSEQ multiplex PCR, the TCRdb table keeps only in-frame clones and is missing some. Of 99,000 or so clones listed, 88% were seen once; the top ten hold over 8%. Turning to this clone: The antigen remains undetermined.

The sequenced sample was peripheral blood, obtained on day 0 of AZD1222 vaccination. The chain combines TRBV29-1 with TRBJ1-3; tentative D call: TRBD1 (6 bases). The origin of this receptor is an adult in good health. The CDR3 region has the DNA TGCAGCGTTGGAGGACAGCCACTGGGAAACACCATATATTTT. This gives the protein CSVGGQPLGNTIYF.